This TCR beta chain was recorded in a study of T cells after yellow fever vaccination. Across the whole study: Preparing low-cell-number fractions relied on SMART-Seq v4 Ultra Low Input. Whole-study results and caveats: Most primary-vaccination clones recurred post-booster (around 97% CD4, 88% CD8). The bulk population could contribute abundant contaminating clonotypes to FACS-sorted repertoires. Few clonotypes appeared in both CD4 and CD8 compartments.

For this clonotype: Its antigen is undetermined. Sequence at one end of the junction differs from germline and may be a read error.

Germline V lookup: CDR1 SGHAT, CDR2 FQNNGV. This CDR3 comprises 15 residues. In TCRdb, the 5' RACE reads were re-called with MiXCR into one record per CDR3 protein. This sample yields just under 600,000 distinct CDR3 sequences, of which 13% are seen a single time; roughly an eighth belongs to the top ten. This TCR was recovered from a man aged 25 to 45 who received the YFV17D yellow fever vaccine. The chain joins TRBV11-2 to TRBJ2-3, with D hard to call. The specimen was PBMCs, collected on the day of the yellow fever booster vaccination. As DNA, the CDR3 is TGTGCCAGCAGCCTAGAGAGGCAGACCACATATACGCAGTATTTT. This encodes CASSLERQTTYTQYF.